This TCR beta chain was identified in a study of shared clonotypes between healthy human individuals (TCRdb year 2020). About the investigation overall: A few men and a couple of women, aged 18 to 49 years, made up the cohort. Blood TCR repertoires of five healthy adults were deeply sequenced to estimate repertoire size and the extent of clonotype sharing between individuals. For each donor, CD4 naive and CD4 memory were each given three plates, CD8 naive was given two plates, and CD8 memory was given one plate. Per donor, leukapheresis produced somewhere between about 0.94 and 9 billion PBMCs. To increase sequencing depth and limit assay-specific biases, TCR repertoire library preparation and sequencing were carried out by different laboratories using diverse techniques.

Note on this clone: Its antigen remains unidentified. No clone much larger than this one lies a single base away; base qualities are absent.

CD8 naive samples were CD45RO-negative cells positively selected for CCR7, giving a CD45RA+CCR7+ population that excluded TemRA cells. The donors were healthy, HIV-negative adults with no recently reported acute infections or vaccinations. Every donor was a Caucasian adult residing in Nashville, Tennessee, USA. After blood collection by leukapheresis, PBMCs were isolated using Ficoll-Histopaque density gradient centrifugation and then cryopreserved in the vapor phase of liquid nitrogen. Analytical flow cytometry was used to check the purity and quantity of every magnetically sorted T cell population. Genomic DNA was isolated from each sorted fraction and quantified by UV absorbance on a Nanodrop 2000c. V sheds 3 bases and J sheds 3 bases, leaving 9 bases between their ends. Via the germline V gene (reference sequence), CDR1 is MNHEY and CDR2 SMNVEV. The CDR3, cysteine through phenylalanine, is 13 amino acids long. Only CDR3 DNA is held: 39 bases, read in frame from base 1.

General conclusions and limits of the study: Based on pairwise subsampling, the degree of clonotype sharing among donors was expected to be affected by sequencing depth. Naive subsets generally had larger estimated clonotype richness than memory subsets. Even with the large sequencing depth, rarefaction of the sorted-subset datasets indicated that sequencing was incomplete. Higher generation probabilities were observed for clonotypes shared by all four sorted-subset donors than for non-shared clonotypes. The genetic and exposure-history diversity represented was limited by the small number of donors. Sharing across a few donors was observed for around 5% of naive CD4, 3.5% of naive CD8, over 2% of memory CD4, and roughly 0.4% of memory CD8 clonotypes. Sampling was restricted to blood, and TCR repertoires in tissue are likely to differ from TCR repertoires in blood.

Using the deep immunoSEQ assay, TCR CDR3 regions were amplified from genomic DNA by multiplex PCR. Extracted genomic DNA from each cell subset was distributed evenly across all wells of several immunoSEQ 96-well plates, and each plate was treated as a replicate. For sorted subsets, roughly 200 ng genomic DNA, equal to tens of thousands of T cell genomes, was loaded into each replicate PCR. The purified libraries were quantified using a Qubit 3.0 fluorometer, sized with a Bioanalyzer 2100, and then quantified again using the KAPA Library Quantification kit. A separate single-read 150-cycle Illumina NextSeq 550 flow cell was used to sequence each immunoSEQ 96-well plate. As for the original processing: Because the immunoSEQ output held only junctional sequences and lacked quality scores, the filtering could not match the filtering applied to full-length reads. Sequences were annotated with PyIR, a Python wrapper for IgBLAST v1.9, using IMGT germline references to assign V/J genes and CDR3. Reads were removed for weak V/J assignments (E-value above 1e-6), missing CDR3, stop codons, out-of-frame junctions, or ambiguous translated residues. V3J clonotypes were defined by identical inferred V gene, J gene, and CDR3 amino acid sequence. The percentage overlap between two repertoires was calculated by dividing the number of shared unique clonotypes by the size of the smaller repertoire. Three approaches were used to assess repertoire richness: RTK rarefaction, the Chao1 estimator, and Recon v2.1 estimates of unobserved clonotypes. Generation probabilities for all TCRbeta clonotypes obtained by the gDNA method from several donors were computed using OLGA. As stored in TCRdb, this immuneACCESS dataset retains in-frame rearrangements with V and J assigned. A fraction of the clones does not appear; measured against another copy, unresolved V genes explain less than half of the discrepancy, and the remainder lacks a known reason. From that table come the V and J calls and clone size; the DNA was used to work out D and trimming. The sample table contains hundreds of thousands of clones; only one count was recorded for 80% to 95% of them. The ten largest clones take up around 24% of the sample.

Specimen: naive CD8+ T cells sorted from blood. The meaning of the sample's cell subset or site label: CD45RA+CCR7+. The sequence is built from TRBV27 and TRBJ2-7; the D gene may be TRBD1 or TRBD2, since each aligns over 5 bases. The receptor comes from a man between 25 and 39 years old in good health. The nucleotide sequence reads as follows: TGTGCCAGCAGTTTCCGGGGCCTCTACGAGCAGTACTTC. This gives the protein CASSFRGLYEQYF.